This T cell receptor (beta chain) is from a study of CD8+CD57+ T cells in acquired aplastic anemia. About the research overall: The sorted CD4+ and CD8+ cells yielded an average around 3.2 ug of DNA.

TCR beta VDJ and CDR3 profiling used genomic DNA as template. MiXCR, applied by TCRdb to the reads, yields one record per CDR3 protein. The data show some 290,000 distinct CDR3 sequences, with 50% to 70% seen just once and roughly 8% held by the top ten. This clonotype occurred many times. What it recognizes is unknown. The CDR3 runs 15 residues. CDR1 is SGHRS, CDR2 YFSETQ, per germline. V was clipped by 0 bases and J by 7 bases, with 16 bases between them. Study conclusions and caveats: Patients and controls had in common some 30 CD8+ CDR3 sequences.

The V and J genes are TRBV5-1 and TRBJ1-1; no clear D. The source is a human donor with severe aplastic anemia or a healthy control (not recorded which). Specimen: sorted CD4+, CD8+, or CD8+CD57+ T cells (not recorded which) from PBMCs. The CDR3 coding sequence is TGCGCCAGCAGCTTGGCCCCCCAAGCTCCCTTTGAAGCTTTCTTT. Translated, it gives CASSLAPQAPFEAFF.